Sequencing of this T cell receptor beta chain was carried out in a study of beta chain features in type 1 diabetes. Background on the study: The samples had approximately 100,000,000 sorted cells examined in all. The study, taken as a whole, reports: Since sequencing was performed on cDNA, cells with high TCR expression could be over-represented. The study found moderately but significantly shorter TCRB CDR3s in all four CD4+ subsets of Type 1 diabetes patients.

The CDR3 is made up of 15 amino acids. V gave up 6 bases and J gave up 0 bases; unmatched junction bases: 9. Per the germline V gene, CDR1 is SQVTM and CDR2 is ANQGSEA. Expressed TCRB transcripts got sequenced, as all isolated RNA was reverse transcribed. Repertoires were generated with immunoSEQ multiplex PCR, while TCRdb's copy carries only in-frame clones and drops some. The table shows 250,000 to 300,000 clones, with around 15% occurring only once. Every sorted population was more than 95% pure. This clone appeared a few times. Its antigen is not identified. The chain carries TRBV29-1 and TRBJ2-3; 7 bases map to TRBD2. The sequence was obtained from a man in his thirties or forties with type 1 diabetes. The sequenced sample consisted of naive CD4+ T cells from blood. DNA of the CDR3: TGCAGCGTGATTCCGGGACTACCTAGCACAGATACGCAGTATTTT. It translates to CSVIPGLPSTDTQYF.